This T cell receptor beta chain was sequenced in a study of a mutant IDH1 vaccine in newly diagnosed glioma. Study overall: Patients had eight vaccinations, in weeks 1, 3, 5, 7, 11, 15, 19 and 23. Radiotherapy alone preceded vaccination by 4-6 weeks; alternatively, vaccination started with temozolomide cycles.

Trimming took off 0 bases at V and 9 bases at J, with 10 bases between the two ends. CDR3 size: 13 residues. For this clone: What it recognizes is unknown.

The study, taken as a whole, reports: Vaccine-induced immune responses were detected in about 95% of patients.

The time point here: week 5, during vaccination. In every dose of vaccine, 300 ug of mutant IDH1 20-mer peptide was given alongside topical imiquimod. Astrocytomas found in donors were new, WHO grade 3 or 4, IDH1-mutant and ATRX-lost. Measured with immunoSEQ multiplex PCR; TCRdb has only the in-frame clones, and not every one. The table has roughly 72,000 clones, roughly 90% seen once. The chain employs TRBV5-3 and TRBJ2-1, with D maybe TRBD2 (6 bases). TRBV5-3 is an open reading frame whose function is uncertain. The sequencing used PBMCs, collected from a glioma patient whose treatment included an IDH1 peptide vaccine. This receptor was obtained from a woman aged 50 to 60 with glioma. In DNA form, the CDR3 reads TGTGCCAGAAGCTTGGTTCCGCGGGGTGAGCAGTTCTTC. It translates to CARSLVPRGEQFF.